Each of the 32 T cell receptor beta chains below was sequenced from the same sample in a study of molecular identifiers for immune sequencing clone quantification. TCRdb reanalysed the PCR reads using MiXCR and keeps one entry per CDR3 protein. The table lists about 86,000 distinct CDR3 sequences, 20% to 30% of them singletons, with about 0.8% in the top ten. The sequencing sample was made of naive CD8+ T cells from blood, with Jurkat cell RNA spiked in. The subset was: FACS-sorted CD8+CD4-CCR7+CD45RA+ naive T cells. Receptor source: a human donor in good health. Some libraries in this study had Jurkat cell RNA spiked in.

This clonotype was recorded at least ten times. The chain combines TRBV9 with TRBJ2-7, with 7 bases fitting TRBD2. The CDR3 is made up of 16 amino acids. From germline, CDR1 is SGDLS and CDR2 YYNGEE. The J segment lost 4 bases and the V segment lost 4 bases, leaving 14 bases of the junction unmatched. This CDR3 is CASSSRWRGMEYEQYF. For the CDR3, the DNA is TGTGCCAGCAGCTCCCGATGGCGGGGGATGGAGTACGAGCAGTACTTC.

In regard to this clonotype: This may be a read error: a much more frequent sequence differs by one nucleotide. The chain recombines TRBV14 with TRBJ2-7, with unresolved D. The germline V gene has CDR1 SGHDN and CDR2 FVKESK. The CDR3 covers 14 residues. The V end was cut by 0 bases, the J end by 7 bases, with 13 bases between. The CDR3 sequence is CASSQDPGLGEQYF. The DNA for the CDR3 is TGTGCCAGCAGCCAAGATCCGGGCTTAGGTGAGCAGTACTTC. Supplemented by reference TRBV14 and TRBJ2-7, the full variable domain reads EAGVTQFPSHSVIEKGQTVTLRCDPISGHDNLYWYRRVMGKEIKFLLHFVKESKQDESGMPNNRFLAERTGGTYSTLKVQPAELEDSGVYFCASSQDPGLGEQYFGPGTRLTVT.

This clonotype was counted only a few times. The chain links TRBV20-1 to TRBJ2-3, with 16 bases matching TRBD2. This CDR3 comprises 19 residues. CDR1 and CDR2 from the germline V gene are DFQATT and SNEGSKA (reference sequence). V shed 5 bases and J 1 base; nucleotides not matched to a gene: 12. CDR3 coding DNA: TGCAGTGCTGCCGGGACTAGCGGGAGGGCCTTAAGGGGCACAGATACGCAGTATTTT. Its protein is CSAAGTSGRALRGTDTQYF.

The chain couples TRBV6-6 to TRBJ2-4; D possibly corresponds to TRBD2 (5 bases). The CDR3 is made up of 15 amino acids. The V gene lost 6 bases and the J gene lost 8 bases, with 20 bases spanning the gap. CDR1 and CDR2 from the germline V gene are MNHNY and SVGAGI (reference sequence). CDR3 region: CASSPARPGGDIQYF. In DNA, the CDR3 is TGTGCCAGCAGCCCAGCCCGGCCTGGAGGAGACATTCAGTACTTC.

To note about this clonotype: At one of its ends the junction is not consistent with the germline gene, which may arise from a read error. The chain uses TRBV6-1 and TRBJ2-3; 7 nucleotides agree with TRBD2. The CDR3 extends over 17 amino acids. The germline V gene has CDR1 MNHNS and CDR2 SASEGT. The CDR3 reads CAGSDPRLAANTDTQYF. As DNA, the CDR3 is TGTGCCGGCAGTGACCCCCGCCTAGCGGCCAACACAGATACGCAGTATTTT.

About this clonotype itself: Here the CDR3 omits its conserved ending phenylalanine or tryptophan, so a read error is the likely source. This chain connects TRBV2 to TRBJ2-1; 11 bases map to TRBD2. V was clipped by 5 bases and J by 4 bases; unmatched bases: 7. The CDR3 runs to 16 residues. Germline assignment: CDR1 SNHLY and CDR2 FYNNEI. The CDR3 DNA sequence: TGTGCCAGCAGTCCGAGCGGGACTAGCGGATACAATGAGCAGTTCCTC. Translation: CASSPSGTSGYNEQFL.

This clonotype was counted a single time. The chain couples TRBV20-1 to TRBJ1-5; D is unresolved. Germline V gene sequence: CDR1 DFQATT, CDR2 SNEGSKA (reference sequence). CDR3 length: 14 amino acids. The CDR3 region has the DNA TGCACTGCCAATACCGGGATTGGCAATCAGCCCCAGCATTTT. This encodes CTANTGIGNQPQHF.

At least ten counts were recorded for this clonotype. The rearrangement links TRBV21-1 to TRBJ2-3; TRBD1, as called in the table, went unchecked against the DNA. TRBV21-1 constitutes a pseudogene. CDR3 length: 16 residues. CDR3 region: CASSKSRDRATDTQYF. The CDR3 nucleotides read TGTGCCAGCAGCAAATCTAGGGACAGGGCCACAGATACGCAGTATTTT.

As regards this clonotype: A read error may explain this, as a much larger clone is one base away. The rearrangement joins TRBV6-5 to TRBJ2-7; TRBD2 matches at 8 bases. CDR1 and CDR2 from the germline V gene are MNHEY and SVGAGI. There are 16 residues in the CDR3. The CDR3 spells CASSPSGLGVAYGQYF. The CDR3, as DNA: TGTGCCAGCAGTCCTTCGGGACTAGGGGTTGCCTACGGGCAGTACTTC.

This clonotype was counted between two and nine times. The V call is TRBV14, the J call TRBJ1-4; TRBD1 agrees at 8 bases. Germline-derived CDR1 and CDR2 are SGHDN and FVKESK. The V and J ends lost 2 bases and 3 bases, in that order; junction bases with no gene match: 5. The CDR3 runs to 16 residues. The CDR3 sequence: CASSQYQGQANEKLFF. CDR3 nucleotides: TGTGCCAGCAGCCAATATCAGGGACAGGCTAATGAAAAACTGTTTTTT.

The V call is TRBV11-2, the J call TRBJ2-1; possible D gene TRBD2, 6 bases. V lost 5 bases to trimming and J lost 6 bases, with 17 bases between them. This CDR3 is built from 15 residues. Germline CDR1 and CDR2: SGHAT and FQNNGV. The CDR3 region is CASSRGDGGVNEQFF. The CDR3 coding sequence is TGTGCCAGCAGCCGGGGAGACGGGGGAGTCAATGAGCAGTTCTTC.

This clonotype was seen many times. This CDR3 reads CASSFGVTTYEQYF. DNA for the CDR3: TGTGCCAGCAGCTTCGGTGTCACTACCTACGAGCAGTACTTC. The genes are TRBV5-4 and TRBJ2-7; D is uncertain. Germline lookup yields CDR1 SGHNT and CDR2 YYREEE (reference sequence). Trimming removed 2 bases from V and 2 bases from J, with 11 bases in between. This CDR3 is built from 14 residues.

This clonotype was picked up many times. The rearrangement links TRBV5-1 to TRBJ1-1; D gene unclear. The V gene's germline CDR1 is SGHRS and CDR2 YFSETQ. Deletions cut 0 bases from V and 0 bases from J, with 9 bases between. This CDR3 region has 15 residues. For the CDR3, the DNA is TGCGCCAGCAGCTTGGTCGCAGACCTGAACACTGAAGCTTTCTTT. Translating it yields CASSLVADLNTEAFF.

CDR3 sequence reads: CATSQGETGELFF. The CDR3 DNA is TGTGCCACATCCCAGGGGGAGACCGGGGAGCTGTTTTTT. V and J are TRBV6-6 and TRBJ2-2, with 7 bases identical to TRBD1. J was trimmed by 5 bases and V by 10 bases; bases with no gene match: 7. CDR1 is MNHNY, CDR2 SVGAGI, per germline (reference sequence). The CDR3 consists of 13 residues.

This CDR3 reads CASSLDRYQETQYF. CDR3 sequence (DNA): TGTGCCAGCAGCCTTGACAGATACCAAGAGACCCAGTACTTC. V gene TRBV5-6 combines with J gene TRBJ2-5; D may be TRBD1 (5 bases). V shed 4 bases and J shed 0 bases, with 10 bases lying between them. This CDR3 contains 14 residues. Germline CDR1 reads SGHDT; CDR2 reads YYEEEE.

This clonotype was counted at least ten times. The gene calls are TRBV2 and TRBJ1-2, with D possibly matching TRBD1 (6 bases). Germline CDR1 and CDR2: SNHLY and FYNNEI. Trimming left V 3 bases short and J 8 bases short, with 16 bases between. The CDR3 has 14 amino acids. The CDR3 DNA is TGTGCCAGCAGTGAGGGGGCGGGCCTTGAAGGCTACACCTTC. It translates to CASSEGAGLEGYTF.

In its sample, this clonotype is medium-sized. The chain joins TRBV7-9 to TRBJ2-3; D gene uncertain. The germline V and J ends were trimmed by 1 base and 2 bases, with 4 bases remaining between them. The germline CDR1 and CDR2 sequences are SEHNR and FQNEAQ (reference sequence). The CDR3 loop spans 13 amino acids. Here the CDR3 reads CASSLDITDTQYF. In DNA, the CDR3 is TGTGCCAGCAGCTTAGACATCACAGATACGCAGTATTTT.

This clonotype was seen repeatedly, ten times or more. This chain joins TRBV7-3 and TRBJ2-6; D remains unclear. The V end was cut by 2 bases, the J end by 0 bases, with 5 bases between. Germline CDR1 reads SGHTA; CDR2 reads FQGTGA. The CDR3 runs 15 residues. The CDR3 nucleotides are TGTGCCAGCAGCTTAGGGTACTCTGGGGCCAACGTCCTGACTTTC. Protein sequence: CASSLGYSGANVLTF. Based on the CDR3 plus reference TRBV7-3 and TRBJ2-6, the full variable domain is GAGVSQTPSNKVTEKGKYVELRCDPISGHTALYWYRQSLGQGPEFLIYFQGTGAADDSGLPNDRFFAVRPEGSVSTLKIQRTERGDSAVYLCASSLGYSGANVLTFGAGSRLTVL.

The table lists this clonotype with many counts. The chain has TRBV6-5 and TRBJ1-5; possibly TRBD1 for D (6 bases). The CDR3 length is 14 residues. The germline V gene has CDR1 MNHEY and CDR2 SVGAGI. V was clipped by 4 bases and J by 3 bases, with 10 bases between them. The DNA for the CDR3 is TGTGCCAGCAGTTCAGGGGTTACCAATCAGCCCCAGCATTTT. It specifies CASSSGVTNQPQHF.

For this clonotype: A much larger clone is a single base away; this may be a read error. The chain recombines TRBV7-2 with TRBJ2-7, with 7 bases matching TRBD1. V gave up 4 bases and J gave up 3 bases; unmatched junction bases: 3. CDR1 and CDR2 from the germline V gene are SGHTA and FQGNSA. This CDR3 is 13 amino acids long. The CDR3 is CASSSWTGYEQYF. The DNA for the CDR3 is TGTGCCAGCAGCTCCTGGACAGGCTACGAGCAGTACTTC.

In the case of this clonotype: A much larger clone differs from this one at a single base, so this may be a read error. The rearrangement uses TRBV7-8 and TRBJ2-5; D is undetermined. CDR3 size: 14 residues. The germline CDR1 and CDR2 sequences are SGHVS and FQNEAQ. CDR3: CASSLVSQQEAQYF. The CDR3 DNA sequence: TGTGCCAGCAGCTTAGTCTCGCAGCAAGAGGCCCAGTACTTC.

The V call is TRBV24-1, the J call TRBJ2-2, with D tentatively TRBD2 (5 bases). Trimming shortened V by 4 bases and J by 7 bases, and 12 bases separated the two germline ends. Per the germline V gene, CDR1 is KGHDR and CDR2 is SFDVKD. There are 14 residues in the CDR3. Here the CDR3 reads CATSDRLGSGELFF. CDR3 in DNA: TGTGCCACCAGTGACCGATTGGGGAGCGGGGAGCTGTTTTTT.

This clonotype was seen many times. The CDR3 nucleotides read TGTGCCAGCAGCTTGGGGGACCTTTTGTACTTC. Translation gives CASSLGDLLYF. The chain employs TRBV5-4 and TRBJ2-4; D tentatively reads TRBD1 or TRBD2 (5 bases each). Germline CDR1 is SGHNT and CDR2 is YYREEE (reference sequence). The V gene lost 0 bases and the J gene lost 15 bases, with 10 bases spanning the gap. This CDR3 contains 11 residues.

A single count supports this clonotype. Being one base from a much bigger clone, this may be a read error. The chain couples TRBV30 to TRBJ1-2; D is unresolved. CDR1 GTSNPN and CDR2 SVGIG come from the germline V gene (reference sequence). The CDR3 runs 13 residues. CDR3 residues: CASGERYSYGHTF. Here the CDR3 DNA reads TGTGCCTCCGGAGAACGATATAGCTATGGCCACACCTTC. Full variable domain (outside the CDR3, taken from reference TRBV30 and TRBJ1-2): SQTIHQWPATLVQPVGSPLSLECTVEGTSNPNLYWYRQAAGRGLQLLFYSVGIGQISSEVPQNLSASRPQDRQFILSSKKLLLSDSGFYLCASGERYSYGHTFGSGTRLTVV.

The V call is TRBV28, the J call TRBJ2-3, with D possibly matching TRBD2 (6 bases). Germline CDR1 reads MDHEN; CDR2 reads SYDVKM. V was shortened by 4 bases and J by 3 bases, with 20 bases between the two germline ends. This CDR3 spans 17 amino acids. As DNA, the CDR3 is TGTGCCAGCAGTTCCCCTTTCCGACTAGGCGAAACAGATACGCAGTATTTT. Amino acid sequence: CASSSPFRLGETDTQYF.

This clonotype was seen many times. The chain links TRBV28 to TRBJ2-7, with D unclear. Germline V CDR1 and CDR2: MDHEN, SYDVKM. This CDR3 contains 14 residues. V was pared by 6 bases and J by 6 bases, with 18 bases between. This CDR3 is CASRLQGYPGEQYF. The CDR3 DNA reads TGTGCCAGCAGACTACAAGGATACCCGGGCGAGCAGTACTTC. Complete variable domain (other parts from reference TRBV28 and TRBJ2-7): DVKVTQSSRYLVKRTGEKVFLECVQDMDHENMFWYRQDPGLGLRLIYFSYDVKMKEKGDIPEGYSVSREKKERFSLILESASTNQTSMYLCASRLQGYPGEQYFGPGTRLTVT.

This clonotype was seen at least ten times. The rearrangement joins TRBV4-3 to TRBJ2-5; maybe TRBD1 (6 bases). This CDR3 contains 17 residues. Germline V CDR1 and CDR2: LGHNA, YSLEER. Trimming left V 0 bases short and J 5 bases short, with 19 bases between. In nucleotides, the CDR3 is TGCGCCAGCAGCCAAGACCCAGGACAGTACCTAACTGAGACCCAGTACTTC. Translating it yields CASSQDPGQYLTETQYF.

The sample holds many counts of this clonotype. The chain has TRBV7-9 and TRBJ2-3; tentative D call: TRBD1 (5 bases). Trimming cost V 0 bases and J 1 base, with 5 bases left between them. The CDR3 covers 14 residues. Germline V CDR1 and CDR2: SEHNR, FQNEAQ (reference sequence). CDR3 nucleotide sequence: TGTGCCAGCAGCTTAGCAGGGGGCACAGATACGCAGTATTTT. This gives the protein CASSLAGGTDTQYF.

This clonotype was recorded many times. The chain uses TRBV2 and TRBJ2-7, with 7 bases matching TRBD2. The CDR3 is made up of 15 amino acids. The germline V gene has CDR1 SNHLY and CDR2 FYNNEI. V shed 2 bases and J 3 bases; nucleotides not matched to a gene: 7. DNA of the CDR3: TGTGCCAGCAGTGAATTCACTAGCGAGTTCTACGAGCAGTACTTC. The encoded protein is CASSEFTSEFYEQYF.

The rearrangement joins TRBV11-3 to TRBJ2-3; TRBD2 matches at 14 bases. Trimming took 4 bases from V and 4 from J; bases not matched to a gene: 10. This CDR3 comprises 18 residues. The V gene's germline CDR1 is SGHNT and CDR2 YENEEA. This chain's CDR3 is CASSSNRTSGRSADTQYF. The CDR3 region has the DNA TGTGCCAGCAGCTCTAACAGGACTAGCGGGAGGTCTGCAGATACGCAGTATTTT.

V gene TRBV2 combines with J gene TRBJ1-5; D gene unclear. Trimming left V 3 bases short and J 5 bases short, with 14 bases between. This CDR3 has 15 amino acids. Germline V gene data show CDR1 as SNHLY and CDR2 as FYNNEI. The CDR3 nucleotides read TGTGCCAGCAGTGATCGGCGACTCTCCTATCAGCCCCAGCATTTT. Translating gives CASSDRRLSYQPQHF.

Ten or more counts support this clonotype. V usage is TRBV7-9 and J usage is TRBJ2-5; the D gene is possibly TRBD2 (5 bases). The CDR3 length is 14 residues. The V end lost 2 bases, the J end lost 1 base, and 8 bases lay between the germline ends. CDR1 and CDR2 (germline): SEHNR, FQNEAQ (reference sequence). Here the CDR3 reads CASSLSSLQETQYF. The CDR3 nucleotides read TGTGCCAGCAGCTTATCTAGCCTCCAAGAGACCCAGTACTTC.